This TCR beta chain was sequenced in a study of blood T cell repertoires in COVID-19 (dated by TCRdb to about 2020). About the investigation overall: The collaborator samples originated in the United States, Italy and Spain and spanned the acute and convalescent phases of COVID-19. Sample metadata almost always included a de-identified subject ID, COVID-19 status, age in years and sex. Deeply sampled blood TCRbeta repertoires from subjects exposed to, actively infected with, or recovered from COVID-19 were included in the dataset. Where available, HLA class I and class II types were obtained from metadata supplied by the sample provider rather than from assay-based typing. The material from the prospective study consisted of cDNA or gDNA derived from T cells, B-cell-depleted T cells, or PBMCs. The repertoires were released in a freely available public database meant as a resource for research on the immune response to SARS-CoV-2. The samples were drawn from two sources: the first 160 participants of the ongoing ImmuneRACE study, and 1,254 subjects contributed by 6 global collaborators.

Collaborating institutions collected whole blood in K2EDTA tubes following their own protocols. For TCRbeta analysis, collaborators shipped samples as frozen whole blood, isolated PBMCs, or DNA extracted from either of those sample types. Broader findings and caveats from the paper: The amount of clinical and demographic metadata varied by source and participant and was provided uncurated.

TCRbeta CDR3 regions were amplified from genomic DNA by means of the immunoSEQ Assay, a bias-controlled multiplex PCR. On the study's bioinformatics: Within the assay, amplification of reference gene primers was used to estimate how many nucleated cells each sample contained. To quantify the absolute abundance of each unique TCRbeta CDR3 rearrangement, sequence reads were collapsed and filtered. Productive Simpson clonality was computed per sample as the square root of Simpson's diversity index over productive rearrangements. TCRdb retrieved this table from immuneACCESS and kept in-frame rearrangements only. Not all clones are present; in checked studies, unresolved V genes account for under half, and no reason is known for the remainder. V, J and clone size are those of that table, while D and trimming were read from the DNA. This sample comprises some 50,000 clones, approximately 88% of them detected only once. 50% to 75% of the sample goes to the ten largest clones.

Looking up the germline V gene (reference sequence) yields CDR1 MNHEY and CDR2 SMNVEV. V is shortened by 4 bases, J by 5 bases, and the region joining them spans 18 bases. Counted from cysteine to phenylalanine, this CDR3 has 15 amino acids. Only the CDR3 region is kept as DNA, spanning 45 bases read in frame from base 1. This clone was picked up one time. Its binding antigen is unknown. It has no much larger one-base neighbor in the sample; base qualities were not kept. The rearranged segments are TRBV27 and TRBJ2-7; 6 matching bases give a weak D call of TRBD1. Sequenced material: peripheral blood. The sequence derives from a man in his 70s with acute or convalescent COVID-19. The DNA reads TGTGCCAGCAGTTGGATACAGGGAACAAGGCACGAGCAGTACTTC. It is translated as CASSWIQGTRHEQYF.